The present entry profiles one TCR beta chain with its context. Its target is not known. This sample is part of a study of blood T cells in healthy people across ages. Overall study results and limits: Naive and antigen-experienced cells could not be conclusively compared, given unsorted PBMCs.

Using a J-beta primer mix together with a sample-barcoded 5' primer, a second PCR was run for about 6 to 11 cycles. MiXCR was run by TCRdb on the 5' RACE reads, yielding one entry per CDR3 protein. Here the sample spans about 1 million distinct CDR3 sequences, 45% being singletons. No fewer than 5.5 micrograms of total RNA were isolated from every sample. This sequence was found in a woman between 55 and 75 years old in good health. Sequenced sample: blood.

The CDR3 spells CASSPGGLDGYTF. The CDR3 DNA reads TGTGCCAGCAGTCCAGGGGGCCTCGATGGCTACACCTTC. This sequence joins TRBV6-1 and TRBJ1-2; 8 positions agree with TRBD1. With 5 bases clipped from V and 6 bases from J, the junction kept 5 bases outside the gene matches. CDR3 size: 13 residues. Germline assignment: CDR1 MNHNS and CDR2 SASEGT.